The clone carrying this TCR beta chain was counted a few times. The antigen remains unidentified. Germline V gene data show CDR1 as SQVTM and CDR2 as ANQGSEA. The CDR3 totals 12 residues. Trimming cost V 7 bases and J 5 bases, with 14 bases left between them. MiXCR, run by TCRdb on the reads, gives a single entry per CDR3 protein. This table has around 64,000 distinct CDR3 sequences, 20% appearing once. The data were taken from a study of type 1 regulatory T cells. The overall study: An in vitro protocol generated T-allo10, a Tr1-enriched, alloantigen-specific CD4 T cell product.

Study-level findings and limits: Compared with non-Tr1 cells, Tr1 cells showed a narrower TCR repertoire.

The TCR sequence derives from a human donor in good health. Sequencing was performed on cultured type 1 regulatory T (Tr1) cells, either the whole culture or a sorted fraction (not recorded which). The chain has TRBV29-1 and TRBJ2-5; D possibly corresponds to TRBD2 (6 bases). CDR3 amino acids: CSGVTSGETQYF. The DNA of the CDR3 is TGCAGCGGCGTGACTAGTGGGGAGACCCAGTACTTC.